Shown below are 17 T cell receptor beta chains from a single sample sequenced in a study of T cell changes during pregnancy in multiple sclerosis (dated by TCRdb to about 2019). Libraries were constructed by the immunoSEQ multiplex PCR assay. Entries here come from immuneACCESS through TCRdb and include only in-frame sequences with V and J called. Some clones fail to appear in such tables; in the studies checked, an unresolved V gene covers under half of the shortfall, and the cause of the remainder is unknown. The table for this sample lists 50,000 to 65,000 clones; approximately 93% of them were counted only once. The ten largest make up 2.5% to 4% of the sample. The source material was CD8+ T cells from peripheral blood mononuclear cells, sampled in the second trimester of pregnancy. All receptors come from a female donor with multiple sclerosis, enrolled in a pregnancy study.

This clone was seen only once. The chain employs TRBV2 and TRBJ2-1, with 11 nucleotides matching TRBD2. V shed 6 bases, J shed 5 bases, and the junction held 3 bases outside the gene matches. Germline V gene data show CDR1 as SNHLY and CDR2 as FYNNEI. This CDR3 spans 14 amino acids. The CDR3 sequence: CASREGLADNEQFF. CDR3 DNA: TGTGCCAGCAGGGAGGGACTAGCGGACAATGAGCAGTTCTTC.

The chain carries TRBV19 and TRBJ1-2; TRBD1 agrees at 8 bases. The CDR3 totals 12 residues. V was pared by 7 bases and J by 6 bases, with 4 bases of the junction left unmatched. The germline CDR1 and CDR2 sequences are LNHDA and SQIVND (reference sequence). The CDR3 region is CASNIQGDGYTF. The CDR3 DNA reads TGTGCCAGTAACATACAGGGGGATGGCTACACCTTC.

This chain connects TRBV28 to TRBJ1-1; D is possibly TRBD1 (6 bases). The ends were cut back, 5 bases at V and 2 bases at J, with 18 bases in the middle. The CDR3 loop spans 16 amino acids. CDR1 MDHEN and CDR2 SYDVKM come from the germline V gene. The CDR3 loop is CASSPSPRGINTEAFF. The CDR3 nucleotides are TGTGCCAGCAGTCCTAGCCCCAGGGGTATTAACACTGAAGCTTTCTTT.

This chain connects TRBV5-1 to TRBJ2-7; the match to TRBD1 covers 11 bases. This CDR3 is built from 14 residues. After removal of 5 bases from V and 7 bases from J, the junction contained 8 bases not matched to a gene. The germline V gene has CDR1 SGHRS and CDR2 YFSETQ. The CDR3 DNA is TGCGCCAGCAGTGACGGACAGGGGGCCAGGGAGCAGTACTTC. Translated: CASSDGQGAREQYF. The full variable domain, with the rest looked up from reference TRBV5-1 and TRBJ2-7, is KAGVTQTPRYLIKTRGQQVTLSCSPISGHRSVSWYQQTPGQGLQFLFEYFSETQRNKGNFPGRFSGRQFSNSRSEMNVSTLELGDSALYLCASSDGQGAREQYFGPGTRLTVT.

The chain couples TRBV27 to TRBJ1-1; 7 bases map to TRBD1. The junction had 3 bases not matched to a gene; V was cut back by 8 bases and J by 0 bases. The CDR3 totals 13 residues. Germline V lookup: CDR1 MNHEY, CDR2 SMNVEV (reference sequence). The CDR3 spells CASGDRLNTEAFF. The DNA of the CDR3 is TGTGCCAGCGGGGACAGACTGAACACTGAAGCTTTCTTT.

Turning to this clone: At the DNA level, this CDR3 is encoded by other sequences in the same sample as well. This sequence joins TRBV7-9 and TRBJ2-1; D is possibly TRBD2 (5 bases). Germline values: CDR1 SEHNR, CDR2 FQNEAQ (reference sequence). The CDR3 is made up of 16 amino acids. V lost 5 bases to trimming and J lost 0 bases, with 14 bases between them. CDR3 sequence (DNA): TGTGCCAGCAGCCCCCCTAGTGGGAGCTCCTACAATGAGCAGTTCTTC. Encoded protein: CASSPPSGSSYNEQFF.

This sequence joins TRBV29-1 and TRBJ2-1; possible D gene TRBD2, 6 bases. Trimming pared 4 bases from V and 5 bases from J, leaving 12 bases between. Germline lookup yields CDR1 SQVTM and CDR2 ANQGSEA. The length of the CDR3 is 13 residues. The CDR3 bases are TGCAGCGTTGGTCGGCGGGAACACAATGAGCAGTTCTTC. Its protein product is CSVGRREHNEQFF.

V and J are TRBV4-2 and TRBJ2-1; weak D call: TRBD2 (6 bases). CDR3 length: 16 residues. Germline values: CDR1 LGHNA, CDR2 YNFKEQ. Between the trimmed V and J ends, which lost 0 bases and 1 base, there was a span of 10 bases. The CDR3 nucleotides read TGTGCCAGCAGCCAAGAACTGGGGGGTTCCTACAATGAGCAGTTCTTC. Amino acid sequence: CASSQELGGSYNEQFF.

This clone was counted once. For the CDR3, the DNA is TGTGCCAGCAGTGAAGCCCAGAGACGGACATTTCAGCCCCAGCATTTT. Residues: CASSEAQRRTFQPQHF. This chain joins TRBV6-1 and TRBJ1-5; possible D gene TRBD1, 5 bases. The germline gives CDR1 MNHNS, CDR2 SASEGT. V was cut by 0 bases and J by 6 bases, with 15 bases left in between. CDR3 length: 16 residues.

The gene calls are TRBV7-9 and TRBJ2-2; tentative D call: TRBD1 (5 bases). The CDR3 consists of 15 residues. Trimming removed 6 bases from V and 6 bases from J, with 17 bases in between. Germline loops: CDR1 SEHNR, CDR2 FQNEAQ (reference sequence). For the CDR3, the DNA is TGTGCCAGCAGACCCTCAGGGTTCGGGCCCGGGGAGCTGTTTTTT. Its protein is CASRPSGFGPGELFF.

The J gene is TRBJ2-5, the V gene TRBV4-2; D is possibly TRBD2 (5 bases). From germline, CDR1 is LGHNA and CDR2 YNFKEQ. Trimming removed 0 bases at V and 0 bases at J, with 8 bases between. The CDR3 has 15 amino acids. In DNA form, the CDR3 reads TGTGCCAGCAGCCAAGATAAGGGAGACCAAGAGACCCAGTACTTC. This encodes CASSQDKGDQETQYF.

The CDR3 loop is CASSLRSYGYTF. CDR3 nucleotide sequence: TGTGCCAGCAGCTTACGTTCCTATGGCTACACCTTC. The V gene is TRBV7-9, the J gene TRBJ1-2; D uncertain. CDR1 is SEHNR and CDR2 is FQNEAQ in the germline V gene (reference sequence). The CDR3 contains 12 residues. Trimming took off 2 bases at V and 4 bases at J, with 5 bases between the two ends. Combining the CDR3 with reference TRBV7-9 and TRBJ1-2 gives the whole variable domain DTGVSQNPRHKITKRGQNVTFRCDPISEHNRLYWYRQTLGQGPEFLTYFQNEAQLEKSRLLSDRFSAERPKGSFSTLEIQRTEQGDSAMYLCASSLRSYGYTFGSGTRLTVV.

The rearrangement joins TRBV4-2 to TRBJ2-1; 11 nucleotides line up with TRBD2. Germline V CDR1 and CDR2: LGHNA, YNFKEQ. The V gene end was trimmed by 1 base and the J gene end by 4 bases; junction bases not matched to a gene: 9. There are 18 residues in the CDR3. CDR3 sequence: CASSQAATGTSGYNEQFF. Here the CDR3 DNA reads TGTGCCAGCAGCCAAGCTGCCACCGGGACTAGCGGTTACAATGAGCAGTTCTTC.

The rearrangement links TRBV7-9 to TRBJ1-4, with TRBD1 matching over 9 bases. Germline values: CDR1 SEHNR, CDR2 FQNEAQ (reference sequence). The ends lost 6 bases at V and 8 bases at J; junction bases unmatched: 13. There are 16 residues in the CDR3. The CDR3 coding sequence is TGTGCCAGCAGACTCGGTGGGACAGGGCCCTTCGAAAAACTGTTTTTT. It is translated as CASRLGGTGPFEKLFF.

The CDR3 nucleotides read TGCGCCAGCAGCTTCGATCCTAGCGGGAGCTACAATGAGCAGTTCTTC. Protein: CASSFDPSGSYNEQFF. The rearrangement uses TRBV5-1 and TRBJ2-1, with TRBD2 matching over 10 bases. Per the germline V gene, CDR1 is SGHRS and CDR2 is YFSETQ. The J segment lost 3 bases and the V segment lost 2 bases, leaving 5 bases of the junction unmatched. The CDR3 runs to 16 residues.

The CDR3 sequence is CASRWTGKGEQYF. CDR3 bases: TGTGCCAGCAGGTGGACAGGGAAGGGCGAGCAGTACTTC. The chain uses TRBV27 and TRBJ2-7; 8 positions agree with TRBD1. J gave up 6 bases and V 6 bases, and 7 bases lay outside the gene matches. The V gene's germline CDR1 is MNHEY and CDR2 SMNVEV (reference sequence). The CDR3 is 13 residues long.

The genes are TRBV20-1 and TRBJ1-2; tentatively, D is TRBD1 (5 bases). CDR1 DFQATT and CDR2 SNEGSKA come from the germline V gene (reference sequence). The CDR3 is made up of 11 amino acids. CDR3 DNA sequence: TGCAAGCCTGGGGGGAGCTTGGGGAACACCTTC. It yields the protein CKPGGSLGNTF.